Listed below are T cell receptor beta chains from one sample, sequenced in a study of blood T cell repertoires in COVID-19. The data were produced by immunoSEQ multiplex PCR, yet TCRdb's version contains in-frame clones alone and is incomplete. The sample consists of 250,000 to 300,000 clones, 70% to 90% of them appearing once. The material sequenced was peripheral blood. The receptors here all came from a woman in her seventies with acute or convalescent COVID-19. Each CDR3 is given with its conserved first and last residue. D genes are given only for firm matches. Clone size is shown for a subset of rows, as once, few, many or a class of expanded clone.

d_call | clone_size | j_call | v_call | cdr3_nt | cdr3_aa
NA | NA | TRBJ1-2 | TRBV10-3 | TGTGCCATCACCGCGGATAACTATGGCTACACCTTC | CAITADNYGYTF
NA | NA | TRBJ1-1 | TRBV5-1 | TGCGCCAGCAGCTTGAGAGGGCAGAACACTGAAGCTTTCTTT | CASSLRGQNTEAFF
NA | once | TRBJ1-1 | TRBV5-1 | TGCGCCAGCAGCTTGGTGCAGGGAAGGAAGAACACTGAAGCTTTCTTT | CASSLVQGRKNTEAFF
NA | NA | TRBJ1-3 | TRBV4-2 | TGTGCCAGCAGCCAAGATTCCGGCAGGGGCTCTGGAAACACCATATATTTT | CASSQDSGRGSGNTIYF
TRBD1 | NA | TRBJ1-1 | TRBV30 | TGTGCCTGCAATGGACAGGTCAACACTGAAGCTTTCTTT | CACNGQVNTEAFF
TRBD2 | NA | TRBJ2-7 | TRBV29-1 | TGCAGCGTTGGAGGGGAGGGCCACGAGCAGTACTTC | CSVGGEGHEQYF
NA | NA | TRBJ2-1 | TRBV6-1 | TGTGCCAGCAGTGATGCCCCCCGCGGGGGCCACTCCTACAATGAGCAGTTCTTC | CASSDAPRGGHSYNEQFF
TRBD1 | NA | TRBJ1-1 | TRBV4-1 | TGCGCCAGCAGCGTTCCCGGGACAGGGTACACTGAAGCTTTCTTT | CASSVPGTGYTEAFF
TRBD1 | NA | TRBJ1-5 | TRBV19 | TGTGCCAGTAGTATTCAGGGGGCGGGAAGCAATCAGCCCCAGCATTTT | CASSIQGAGSNQPQHF
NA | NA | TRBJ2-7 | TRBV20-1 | TGCAGTGCTAGTCCGCGCTCCTACGAGCAGTACTTC | CSASPRSYEQYF
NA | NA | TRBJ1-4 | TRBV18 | TGTGCCAGCTCACCAGGGCAGTATGAAAAACTGTTTTTT | CASSPGQYEKLFF
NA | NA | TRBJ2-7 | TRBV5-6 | TGTGCCAGCAGCTGGGCGGGGGAGCAGTACTTC | CASSWAGEQYF
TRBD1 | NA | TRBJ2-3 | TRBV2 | TGTGCCAGCAGTAGGGGAACAGGGGCGAGGACAGATACGCAGTATTTT | CASSRGTGARTDTQYF
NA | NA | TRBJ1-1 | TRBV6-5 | TGTGCCAGCAGTCACGGGGGGCGCGGGAACACTGAAGCTTTCTTT | CASSHGGRGNTEAFF
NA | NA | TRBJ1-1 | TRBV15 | TGTGCCACCAGCAGAGATCTCGGGGGGCCTGAAGCTTTCTTT | CATSRDLGGPEAFF